The rows below give T cell receptor beta chains drawn from one sample of a study of T cells in Graves' hyperthyroidism and ophthalmopathy. TCRdb reanalysed the multiplex PCR reads using MiXCR and keeps one entry per CDR3 protein. The table lists over 650,000 distinct CDR3 sequences, about 45% of them singletons. What was sequenced was peripheral blood or thyroid tissue (not recorded which). The receptor source for this set is an adult man with Graves' disease, either hyperthyroidism or ophthalmopathy (not recorded which). Each CDR3 is given with its conserved first and last residue. The D gene is left open where the match is weak. Clone size, where shown, is once, few, many, or a class for clones that have expanded.

J,D,length,V,size,CDR3,DNA
TRBJ2-7,NA,14,TRBV7-9,few,CASSLVGTHYEQYF,TGCGCCAGCAGCTTGGTAGGGACTCACTACGAGCAGTACTTC
TRBJ1-5,TRBD1,13,TRBV24-1,once,CATRTGSNGPQHF,TGTGCCACTAGGACAGGGTCAAACGGGCCCCAGCATTTT
TRBJ1-1,TRBD1,13,TRBV24-1,NA,CASSPQGEAEAFF,TGTGCCAGCTCACCACAGGGGGAGGCTGAAGCTTTCTTT
TRBJ2-2,TRBD1,14,TRBV19,few,CASSTGANTGELFF,TGTGCCAGTAGCACAGGGGCGAACACCGGGGAGCTGTTTTTT
TRBJ1-3,TRBD1,13,TRBV29-1,NA,CSGTTGVGNTIYF,TGCAGCGGTACGACAGGGGTTGGAAACACCATATATTTT
TRBJ1-4,NA,14,TRBV15,many,CATSRVLSGEKLFF,TGTGCCACCAGCAGAGTCCTCTCGGGTGAAAAACTGTTTTTT
TRBJ1-2,TRBD1,15,TRBV24-1,NA,CASGDADREVAGYTF,TGTGCTAGTGGCGACGCGGACAGGGAGGTAGCTGGCTACACCTTC
TRBJ1-1,NA,15,TRBV7-9,NA,CASSLPELMNTEAFF,TGTGCCAGCAGCCTCCCAGAGTTGATGAACACTGAAGCTTTCTTT
TRBJ2-2,NA,16,TRBV10-1,NA,CASQRGGAGFPGELFF,TGCGCCAGCCAAAGAGGGGGAGCGGGTTTCCCCGGGGAGCTGTTTTTT
TRBJ1-2,TRBD1,17,TRBV9,NA,CASSVGLGQGANYGYTF,TGTGCCAGCAGCGTGGGTCTGGGACAGGGAGCTAACTATGGCTACACCTTC
TRBJ2-5,NA,9,TRBV14,NA,CASSLLQYF,TGTGCCAGCAGCCTGTTACAGTACTTC
TRBJ2-7,NA,13,TRBV29-1,NA,CSVEEPGTYEQYF,TGCAGCGTTGAGGAACCGGGAACCTACGAGCAGTACTTC
TRBJ1-2,TRBD1,14,TRBV2,NA,CATTRWTGEEGYTF,TGTGCCACCACCAGGTGGACAGGGGAGGAAGGCTACACCTTC
TRBJ1-5,TRBD1,15,TRBV9,many,CASSVLGTVNQPQHF,TGTGCCAGCAGCGTCCTTGGGACAGTCAATCAGCCCCAGCATTTT
TRBJ1-4,NA,13,TRBV19,NA,CASSKRGNEKLFF,TGTGCCAGTAGTAAGCGGGGAAATGAAAAACTGTTTTTT
TRBJ2-2,NA,13,TRBV12-3/TRBV12-4,few,CASSLKGPGELFF,TGTGCCAGCAGTTTAAAAGGACCCGGGGAGCTGTTTTTT
TRBJ2-7,NA,18,TRBV11-3,NA,CASSQDSVGAGAIYEQYF,TGTGCCAGCAGCCAAGATTCGGTGGGGGCAGGGGCGATTTACGAGCAGTACTTC
TRBJ2-7,NA,14,TRBV7-9,NA,CASSFGGPSYEQYF,TGTGCCAGCAGCTTTGGGGGACCGTCCTACGAGCAGTACTTC
TRBJ2-2,TRBD2,15,TRBV7-9,NA,CASSLEAGGTGELFF,TGTGCCAGCAGCTTAGAGGCGGGAGGTACCGGGGAGCTGTTTTTT
TRBJ2-3,TRBD2,16,TRBV7-8,few,CASSSSGLAGEGAQYF,TGTGCCAGCAGCTCGTCGGGACTAGCGGGGGAGGGAGCGCAGTATTTT
TRBJ2-2,TRBD1,17,TRBV5-1,few,CASSLTGGDFRTGELFF,TGCGCCAGCAGCTTGACAGGGGGTGATTTTCGTACCGGGGAGCTGTTTTTT
TRBJ1-1,NA,15,TRBV5-1,NA,CASSLKGGPNTEAFF,TGCGCCAGCAGCTTAAAAGGGGGGCCGAACACTGAAGCTTTCTTT
TRBJ2-2,NA,14,TRBV12-3/TRBV12-4,NA,CASSLAEGLGELFF,TGTGCCAGCAGTTTAGCGGAGGGTCTCGGGGAGCTGTTTTTT
TRBJ1-1,NA,15,TRBV11-2,NA,CASSTNQGTEDEAFF,TGTGCCAGCAGCACGAACCAGGGAACAGAAGATGAAGCTTTCTTT
TRBJ2-5,NA,15,TRBV4-2,NA,CASSQEWGNQETQYF,TGTGCCAGCAGCCAAGAGTGGGGCAACCAAGAGACCCAGTACTTC
TRBJ1-1,NA,13,TRBV19,NA,CASSWDVGSEAFF,TGTGCCAGTAGTTGGGATGTTGGGTCTGAAGCTTTCTTT
TRBJ2-5,NA,12,TRBV6-5,NA,CASSDDGETQYF,TGTGCCAGCAGCGATGATGGGGAGACCCAGTACTTC
TRBJ2-2,NA,14,TRBV7-9,NA,CASSLDLNTGELFF,TGTGCCAGCAGCTTAGACCTGAACACCGGGGAGCTGTTTTTT
TRBJ2-3,TRBD1,16,TRBV25-1,few,CASSDLQGFSTDTQYF,TGTGCCAGCAGTGACCTACAGGGGTTTTCCACAGATACGCAGTATTTT
TRBJ1-3,TRBD1,16,TRBV12-3/TRBV12-4,NA,CASSLRQGVKGNTIYF,TGTGCCAGCAGTTTAAGACAGGGGGTAAAGGGAAACACCATATATTTT
TRBJ1-5,NA,15,TRBV19,NA,CASSIGGLSNQPQHF,TGTGCCAGTAGTATCGGGGGTCTTAGCAATCAGCCCCAGCATTTT
TRBJ1-4,TRBD1,9,TRBV10-3,NA,CATRQGVFF,TGTGCCACCCGACAGGGTGTGTTTTTT
TRBJ2-7,TRBD1,15,TRBV12-3/TRBV12-4,NA,CASSEETGGTYEQYF,TGTGCCAGCAGTGAAGAGACAGGGGGTACTTACGAGCAGTACTTC
TRBJ1-1,NA,16,TRBV20-1,NA,CSAIPQNRGWNTEAFF,TGCAGTGCTATTCCCCAAAATCGGGGGTGGAACACTGAAGCTTTCTTT
TRBJ2-2,NA,16,TRBV10-2,NA,CASRWGGTVATGELSW,TGCGCCAGCCGGTGGGGAGGGACAGTGGCCACCGGGGAGCTGTCTTGG
TRBJ1-4,NA,14,TRBV15,once,CATSLEGPGEKLFF,TGTGCCACCAGCTTAGAAGGGCCGGGGGAAAAACTGTTTTTT
TRBJ2-6,NA,17,TRBV7-9,NA,CASSLDSQATGANVLTF,TGTGCCAGCAGCTTAGATTCACAGGCCACCGGGGCCAACGTCCTGACTTTC
TRBJ2-4,NA,14,TRBV10-3,NA,CAISEDSLQNIQYF,TGTGCCATCAGTGAGGACAGTCTCCAAAACATTCAGTACTTC
TRBJ2-7,NA,14,TRBV7-8,NA,CASSPGGVPYEQYF,TGTGCCAGCAGCCCCGGCGGGGTTCCCTACGAGCAGTACTTC
TRBJ2-6,NA,13,TRBV10-3,NA,CASSSTGANVLTF,TGTGCCAGCAGTAGTACTGGGGCCAACGTCCTGACTTTC
TRBJ2-7,TRBD2,12,TRBV12-3/TRBV12-4,few,CASGTSLYEQYF,TGTGCCAGCGGGACTAGTCTCTACGAGCAGTACTTC
TRBJ2-5,NA,14,TRBV7-6,many,CASSLQGPGETQYF,TGTGCCAGCAGCTTACAAGGGCCTGGCGAGACCCAGTACTTC
TRBJ1-2,NA,15,TRBV6-1,few,CASSEEFLGLYGYTF,TGTGCCAGCAGTGAAGAATTCCTGGGGCTATATGGCTACACCTTC